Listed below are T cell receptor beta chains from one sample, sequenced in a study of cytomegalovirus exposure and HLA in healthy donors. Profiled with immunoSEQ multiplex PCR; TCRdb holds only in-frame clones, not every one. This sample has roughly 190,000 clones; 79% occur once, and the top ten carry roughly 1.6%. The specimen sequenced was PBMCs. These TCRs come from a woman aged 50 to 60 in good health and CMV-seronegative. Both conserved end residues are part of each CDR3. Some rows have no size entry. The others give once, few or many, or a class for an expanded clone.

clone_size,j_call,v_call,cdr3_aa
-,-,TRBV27,CASGPRQGAHEQYF
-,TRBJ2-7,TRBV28,CASSGPGQGTPYEQYF
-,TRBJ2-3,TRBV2,CASSETFGASRVADTQYF
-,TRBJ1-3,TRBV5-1,CASSLSQGSGSNTIYF
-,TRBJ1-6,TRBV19,CASSAGTAYNSPLHF
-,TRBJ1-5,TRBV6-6,CASLFRDRGVQPQHF
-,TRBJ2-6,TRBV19,CASSIAPAQGAGGANVLTF
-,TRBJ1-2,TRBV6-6,CASSLGRDSSGGHTF
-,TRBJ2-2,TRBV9,CASSVVLSGELFF
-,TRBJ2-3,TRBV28,CASSRTAASTDTQYF
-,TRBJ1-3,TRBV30,CAWSPLGNTIYF
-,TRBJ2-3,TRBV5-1,CASSSMGLAGGPRGTDTQYF
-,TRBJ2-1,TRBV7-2,CASSPGKGYWNEQFF
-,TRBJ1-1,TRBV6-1,CASSRGSEAFF
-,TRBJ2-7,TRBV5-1,CASSLGPSGEQYF
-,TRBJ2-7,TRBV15,CATSRGAPLTYEQYF
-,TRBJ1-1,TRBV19,CASTRQGVAEAFF
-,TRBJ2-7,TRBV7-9,CASSLFYRDYSYEQYF
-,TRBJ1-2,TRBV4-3,CASSQDRDWGGYTF
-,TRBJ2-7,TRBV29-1,CSIGDSTYEQYF
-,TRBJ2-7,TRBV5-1,CASSLPGQGFYEQYF
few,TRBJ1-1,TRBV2,CASRPGMGQGNTEAFF
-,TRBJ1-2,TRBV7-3,CASSLTSGQGAGYTF
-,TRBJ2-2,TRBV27,CASRLTGPTGELFF
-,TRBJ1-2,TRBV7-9,CASSSFYGYTF
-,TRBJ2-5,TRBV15,CATSEQGSVETQYF
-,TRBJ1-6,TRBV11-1,CASSFASGNSPLHF
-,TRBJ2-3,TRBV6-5,CASSPGQVRTDTQYF
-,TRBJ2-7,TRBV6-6,CASSQWTGPYEQYF
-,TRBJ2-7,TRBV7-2,CASSQDRASSYEQYF
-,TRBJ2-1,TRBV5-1,CASSPGTSAYNEQFF
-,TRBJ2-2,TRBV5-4,CASSLGGLETLGELFF
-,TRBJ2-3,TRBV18,CASSPITSGGSTDTQYF
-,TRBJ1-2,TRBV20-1,CSASGGLGYTF
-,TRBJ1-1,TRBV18,CASSRDITLDAEAFF
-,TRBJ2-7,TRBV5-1,CASSHAGTAYEQYF
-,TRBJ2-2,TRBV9,CASSVEGVLPGELFF
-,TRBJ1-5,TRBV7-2,CASTTGLSNQPQHF
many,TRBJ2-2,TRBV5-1,CASSFKTVASGIAGELFF
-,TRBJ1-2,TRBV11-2,CASSPGQDYGYTF
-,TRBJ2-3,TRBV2,CASSDGLRGTDTQYF
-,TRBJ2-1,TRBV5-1,CASSLLGTGHNKDAHEQFF
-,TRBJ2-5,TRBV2,CASSADPGSGETQYF
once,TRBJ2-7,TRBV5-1,CASSSGIYEQYF
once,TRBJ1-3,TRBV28,CASTSLERSGNTIYF
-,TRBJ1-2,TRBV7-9,CASSLAGAAYGYTF